This is a list of T cell receptor beta chains from one sample in a study of CD8+CD57+ T cells in acquired aplastic anemia. TCRdb passed the reads through MiXCR, listing each CDR3 protein once. The data show roughly 130,000 distinct CDR3 sequences, 48% seen once. The sequencing input was sorted CD4+, CD8+, or CD8+CD57+ T cells (not recorded which) from PBMCs. These receptors originate from a human donor in good health, serving as a control. CDR3s include the opening cysteine and the closing phenylalanine or tryptophan. Fields, in order: clone size, J gene, V gene, D gene, CDR3 DNA, CDR3 protein. D genes are given only for firm matches. Some rows have no size entry. The others give once, few or many, or a class for an expanded clone.

abundance: NA
j_gene: TRBJ2-7
v_gene: TRBV7-3
d_gene: NA
CDR3nt: TGTGCCAGCAGCTTAGGCCTGGGAGGTACGGACGAGCAGTACTTC
CDR3aa: CASSLGLGGTDEQYF

abundance: NA
j_gene: TRBJ2-1
v_gene: TRBV7-8
d_gene: TRBD2
CDR3nt: TGTGCCAGCAGCTTCAGGACTAGCGGTTACAATGAGCAGTTCTTC
CDR3aa: CASSFRTSGYNEQFF

abundance: NA
j_gene: TRBJ2-7
v_gene: TRBV20-1
d_gene: TRBD1
CDR3nt: TGCAGTGCTCGAACGGGACAGGGGGGCTACGAGCAGTACTTC
CDR3aa: CSARTGQGGYEQYF

abundance: many
j_gene: TRBJ2-3
v_gene: TRBV7-3
d_gene: NA
CDR3nt: TGTGCCAGCAGCTTAAGATCTAGCACAGATACGCAGTATTTT
CDR3aa: CASSLRSSTDTQYF

abundance: NA
j_gene: TRBJ1-1
v_gene: TRBV2
d_gene: NA
CDR3nt: TGTGCCAGTGCCCGACAGAACATGAACACTGAAGCTTTCTTT
CDR3aa: CASARQNMNTEAFF

abundance: NA
j_gene: TRBJ1-6
v_gene: TRBV2
d_gene: NA
CDR3nt: TGTGCCAGTAGGATCACCCGACATAATTCACCCCTCCACTTT
CDR3aa: CASRITRHNSPLHF

abundance: NA
j_gene: TRBJ2-5
v_gene: TRBV4-3
d_gene: NA
CDR3nt: TGCGCCAGCAGCCAAGATCGAGATGAGACCCAGTACTTC
CDR3aa: CASSQDRDETQYF

abundance: NA
j_gene: TRBJ1-2
v_gene: TRBV19
d_gene: NA
CDR3nt: TGTGCCAGTAGACCCACAGGGACATATGGCTACACCTTC
CDR3aa: CASRPTGTYGYTF

abundance: NA
j_gene: TRBJ2-7
v_gene: TRBV20-1
d_gene: NA
CDR3nt: TGCAGTGCTGAGGGGGGACGTTACGAGCAGTACTTC
CDR3aa: CSAEGGRYEQYF

abundance: many
j_gene: TRBJ2-7
v_gene: TRBV20-1
d_gene: NA
CDR3nt: TGCAGTGCTAGAGATTTACTAGCTGGTTTCGTGCAGTACTTC
CDR3aa: CSARDLLAGFVQYF

abundance: NA
j_gene: TRBJ2-7
v_gene: TRBV14
d_gene: NA
CDR3nt: TGTGCCAGCAGCCGTGCTGGCGAGCAGTACTTC
CDR3aa: CASSRAGEQYF

abundance: many
j_gene: TRBJ2-5
v_gene: TRBV20-1
d_gene: TRBD2
CDR3nt: TGCAGTGCTAGAGATTGGGGAGCGGGGGGGCCCCAAGAGACCCAGTACTTC
CDR3aa: CSARDWGAGGPQETQYF

abundance: once
j_gene: TRBJ1-4
v_gene: TRBV29-1
d_gene: NA
CDR3nt: TGCAGCGTTGAAGATCGGGGGGGCTTAGGGGAAAAACTGTTTTTT
CDR3aa: CSVEDRGGLGEKLFF

abundance: NA
j_gene: TRBJ1-6
v_gene: TRBV11-2
d_gene: TRBD1
CDR3nt: TGTGCCAGCAGCTTAGGAGGGGGCATCTATAATTCACCCCTCCACTTT
CDR3aa: CASSLGGGIYNSPLHF

abundance: NA
j_gene: TRBJ2-6
v_gene: TRBV25-1
d_gene: TRBD2
CDR3nt: TGTGCCAGCCGGGGGGTTGGGGCCAACGTCCTGACTTTC
CDR3aa: CASRGVGANVLTF

abundance: NA
j_gene: TRBJ1-1
v_gene: TRBV7-2
d_gene: TRBD1
CDR3nt: TGTCCCAGCAGCTTAGACAGGGTCAAGACTGAAGCTTTCTTT
CDR3aa: CPSSLDRVKTEAFF